The 14 T cell receptor beta chains in this list originate from one sample, sequenced in a study of CD4+ T cells in melanoma. Using immunoSEQ multiplex PCR, the repertoire was profiled, and TCRdb retains in-frame clones only, with some absent. The table lists about 13,000 clones, about 70% of them singletons. Sequencing used cells from a culture (not recorded whether cultured in vitro). Receptors originate from a human donor with melanoma.

Regarding this clone: The junction departs from germline at one end; a sequencing error may be responsible. V and J are TRBV5-3 and TRBJ1-2; D remains ambiguous. TRBV5-3 is annotated as an ORF whose role is uncertain. This CDR3 is 13 amino acids long. The CDR3 bases are TGTGCCAGCAGCTTTTTGGCTAACTATGGCTACACCTTC. Translation gives CASSFLANYGYTF.

Comment on this clone: Just one base apart from a much larger clone, this may be a read error. In the same sample, other DNA sequences code for this CDR3. J is TRBJ1-1 and V is TRBV5-1; no definite D call. V dropped 3 bases and J dropped 3 bases, with 9 bases sitting between them. CDR1 is SGHRS, CDR2 YFSETQ, per germline. The length of the CDR3 is 13 residues. CDR3: CASSSDDYTEAFF. In nucleotides, the CDR3 is TGCGCCAGCAGCTCGGACGATTACACTGAAGCTTTCTTT.

The chain links TRBV18 to TRBJ2-7; 12 bases agree with TRBD2. The CDR3 is made up of 17 amino acids. Per the germline V gene, CDR1 is KGHSH and CDR2 is LQKENI. V lost 4 bases to trimming and J lost 2 bases; unmatched junction nucleotides: 9. The CDR3 nucleotides are TGTGCCAGCTCACTTAACTCTGGACTAGCGGGGACCTACGAGCAGTACTTC. This encodes CASSLNSGLAGTYEQYF.

This chain uses TRBV7-9 with TRBJ1-2; TRBD1 matches at 7 bases. J gave up 4 bases and V 5 bases, and 16 bases lay outside the gene matches. Germline V gene data show CDR1 as SEHNR and CDR2 as FQNEAQ (reference sequence). This CDR3 has 17 amino acids. For the CDR3, the DNA is TGTGCCAGCAGCCTCCAGACAGGGATGGGCCGGGGCTATGGCTACACCTTC. Translated: CASSLQTGMGRGYGYTF.

The chain couples TRBV28 to TRBJ1-5; D gene uncertain. V lost 10 bases to trimming and J lost 1 base, with 8 bases between them. Germline V gene data show CDR1 as MDHEN and CDR2 as SYDVKM. The CDR3 extends over 12 amino acids. CDR3 coding DNA: TGTGCCATTAAAAGGAGCAATCAGCCCCAGCATTTT. It is translated as CAIKRSNQPQHF. The whole variable domain, remainder taken from reference TRBV28 and TRBJ1-5, is DVKVTQSSRYLVKRTGEKVFLECVQDMDHENMFWYRQDPGLGLRLIYFSYDVKMKEKGDIPEGYSVSREKKERFSLILESASTNQTSMYLCAIKRSNQPQHFGDGTRLSIL.

V usage is TRBV15 and J usage is TRBJ1-4; D is perhaps TRBD1 (6 bases). V lost 0 bases and J lost 8, with 13 bases in between. There are 15 residues in the CDR3. Germline values: CDR1 LNHNV, CDR2 YYDKDF (reference sequence). The CDR3 coding sequence is TGTGCCACCAGCAGAGATCCACAGGGAGGGGAAAAACTGTTTTTT. It codes for CATSRDPQGGEKLFF. Together with reference TRBV15 and TRBJ1-4, the CDR3 gives the full variable domain: DAMVIQNPRYQVTQFGKPVTLSCSQTLNHNVMYWYQQKSSQAPKLLFHYYDKDFNNEADTPDNFQSRRPNTSFCFLDIRSPGLGDTAMYLCATSRDPQGGEKLFFGSGTQLSVL.

This clone turned up a few times. The chain carries TRBV19 and TRBJ1-4; 10 bases match TRBD1. V shed 4 bases and J 7 bases; nucleotides not matched to a gene: 6. This CDR3 has 15 residues. Germline CDR1 and CDR2: LNHDA and SQIVND (reference sequence). The CDR3 sequence is CASSTTGTGAEKLFF. The CDR3 DNA reads TGTGCCAGTAGTACGACCGGGACAGGGGCTGAAAAACTGTTTTTT.

V gene TRBV30 combines with J gene TRBJ1-2; unclear D gene. V lost 4 bases to trimming and J lost 4 bases, with 10 bases between them. The CDR3 consists of 12 residues. Germline assignment: CDR1 GTSNPN and CDR2 SVGIG (reference sequence). The CDR3, as DNA: TGTGCCTGGAATTTTCCGGGCTATGGCTACACCTTC. Translation: CAWNFPGYGYTF.

This chain links TRBV5-5 with TRBJ2-3, with D unresolved. Between the trimmed V and J ends, which lost 2 bases and 6 bases, there was a span of 7 bases. CDR1 SGHKS and CDR2 YYEKEE come from the germline V gene (reference sequence). The CDR3 runs to 12 residues. Here the CDR3 reads CASSFGRDTQYF. DNA of the CDR3: TGTGCCAGCAGCTTTGGCCGGGATACGCAGTATTTT.

Concerning this clone: This same CDR3 is encoded by further DNA sequences in the sample. The V call is TRBV5-4, the J call TRBJ1-2, with a tentative D call TRBD1 (6 bases). V lost 0 bases, J lost 4 bases, and 13 bases lay in between. There are 15 residues in the CDR3. Germline loops: CDR1 SGHNT, CDR2 YYREEE (reference sequence). The CDR3 nucleotides read TGTGCCAGCAGCTTGGAGCAGGGGAGGGGCTATGGCTACACCTTC. It encodes CASSLEQGRGYGYTF.

This rearrangement joins TRBV5-6 to TRBJ2-7; 11 bases are a match to TRBD1. Trimming at V came to 3 bases and at J to 4 bases, leaving 6 bases not matched to a gene. CDR1 SGHDT and CDR2 YYEEEE come from the germline V gene. The CDR3 totals 15 residues. The DNA for the CDR3 is TGTGCCAGCAGCTCGGCTGGGACAGGGGGATACGAGCAGTACTTC. It yields the protein CASSSAGTGGYEQYF.

This chain connects TRBV7-2 to TRBJ2-3; D is unclear. Germline CDR1 is SGHTA and CDR2 is FQGNSA. The ends were cut back, 2 bases at V and 4 bases at J, with 13 bases in the middle. The CDR3 spans 15 residues. CDR3 amino acids: CASSLRVHGADTQYF. The CDR3 DNA follows: TGTGCCAGCAGCTTAAGGGTCCATGGGGCAGATACGCAGTATTTT.

This chain uses TRBV5-4 with TRBJ2-2; the D call may be TRBD1 or TRBD2 (6 bases each). V gave up 4 bases and J gave up 8 bases, with 15 bases separating them. The CDR3 runs 14 residues. Per the germline V gene, CDR1 is SGHNT and CDR2 is YYREEE (reference sequence). The DNA of the CDR3 is TGTGCCAGCAGCCCAAAGGGGGGTGGTGGGGAGCTGTTTTTT. It yields the protein CASSPKGGGGELFF.

In its sample, this clone is medium-sized (0.01 to 0.1%). This chain uses TRBV2 with TRBJ1-2, with D hard to call. With 7 bases removed from V and 3 bases from J, the gap between germline ends came to 15 bases. The CDR3 contains 14 residues. Per germline, CDR1 SNHLY and CDR2 FYNNEI. This CDR3 is CASTPLEGYYGYTF. CDR3 sequence (DNA): TGTGCCAGCACCCCACTCGAGGGTTACTATGGCTACACCTTC.